The 10 T cell receptor beta chains below were found in one sample sequenced in a study of human T cells and chemical hapten exposure. TCRdb itself ran the 5' RACE reads through MiXCR, one entry per CDR3 protein. The sample has around 100,000 distinct CDR3 sequences, roughly 18% seen once. Extraction of total RNA was performed on unfractionated whole blood. The receptor set was obtained from a human donor in good health.

This chain joins TRBV18 and TRBJ2-5, with D uncertain. This CDR3 has 13 residues. Germline loops: CDR1 KGHSH, CDR2 LQKENI. V was clipped by 6 bases and J by 1 base, with 9 bases between them. In nucleotides, the CDR3 is TGTGCCAGCTCCTCCACCCCCCAAGAGACCCAGTACTTC. Translation gives CASSSTPQETQYF.

This clonotype has just a few counts. The chain has TRBV5-1 and TRBJ2-4; D gene unclear. V was cut by 4 bases and J by 7 bases, with 15 bases left in between. Germline CDR1 SGHRS, CDR2 YFSETQ. This CDR3 contains 14 residues. The CDR3 spells CASSPQEYDNIQYF. CDR3 bases: TGCGCCAGCAGCCCCCAGGAGTACGATAACATTCAGTACTTC.

V gene TRBV4-1 combines with J gene TRBJ1-1; tentative D call: TRBD1 (5 bases). V dropped 7 bases and J dropped 4 bases, with 10 bases sitting between them. The germline gives CDR1 MGHRA, CDR2 YSYEKL. This CDR3 contains 12 residues. CDR3: CASTGHSTEAFF. The CDR3, as DNA: TGCGCCAGCACAGGGCACAGCACTGAAGCTTTCTTT.

The chain couples TRBV11-2 to TRBJ2-7, with D maybe TRBD2 (5 bases). Germline CDR1 reads SGHAT; CDR2 reads FQNNGV. The CDR3 length is 16 residues. V lost 0 bases, J lost 0 bases, and 12 bases lay in between. The CDR3 sequence: CASSLERRGNSYEQYF. The DNA for the CDR3 is TGTGCCAGCAGCTTAGAAAGGCGAGGGAACTCCTACGAGCAGTACTTC.

The sample holds a few counts of this clonotype. The rearrangement uses TRBV29-1 and TRBJ2-5; possibly TRBD2 for D (6 bases). This CDR3 spans 14 amino acids. Per germline, CDR1 SQVTM and CDR2 ANQGSEA. V was cut by 4 bases and J by 8 bases, with 20 bases left in between. In DNA, the CDR3 is TGCAGCGTTGCCCCCGGGGGACGGAAGGTCACCCAGTACTTC. Translation gives CSVAPGGRKVTQYF.

J is TRBJ1-6 and V is TRBV6-5; TRBD1 is a possible D gene (5 bases). The germline V and J ends were trimmed by 6 bases and 12 bases, with 21 bases remaining between them. CDR1 MNHEY and CDR2 SVGAGI come from the germline V gene. CDR3 length: 15 amino acids. CDR3 coding DNA: TGTGCCAGCAGGGCTGGGACCCATCTACGGGGACCCCTCCACTTT. Protein sequence: CASRAGTHLRGPLHF.

The J gene is TRBJ2-2, the V gene TRBV5-1; 8 nucleotides match TRBD1. The CDR3 length is 16 residues. V lost 0 bases, J lost 0 bases, and 1 base stayed unmatched. Germline V gene data show CDR1 as SGHRS and CDR2 as YFSETQ. The CDR3 DNA reads TGCGCCAGCAGCTTGGGGACAGGGTCGAACACCGGGGAGCTGTTTTTT. Translating gives CASSLGTGSNTGELFF.

This clonotype was counted only a few times. The rearrangement links TRBV4-1 to TRBJ2-2; the D is unclear. The germline CDR1 and CDR2 sequences are MGHRA and YSYEKL. The CDR3 has 16 amino acids. Between the trimmed V and J ends, which lost 0 bases and 4 bases, there was a span of 12 bases. The CDR3 nucleotides read TGCGCCAGCAGCCAAGATGTCCCTCGAGGCACCGGGGAGCTGTTTTTT. Translated, it gives CASSQDVPRGTGELFF.

V is TRBV30 and J is TRBJ2-7, with 10 bases lining up with TRBD1. Trimming removed 3 bases from V and 1 base from J; junction bases left unmatched: 6. Germline V lookup: CDR1 GTSNPN, CDR2 SVGIG (reference sequence). The CDR3 loop spans 15 amino acids. CDR3 amino acids: CAWSTGTGVSYEQYF. DNA for the CDR3: TGTGCCTGGAGCACCGGGACAGGGGTATCCTACGAGCAGTACTTC.

This clonotype was observed a handful of times. The rearrangement links TRBV30 to TRBJ1-6; D ambiguous. Per the germline V gene, CDR1 is GTSNPN and CDR2 is SVGIG (reference sequence). V lost 1 base and J 6 bases, leaving 10 bases between the germline ends. The CDR3 loop spans 14 amino acids. The CDR3 protein is CAWSGAHRNSPLHF. For the CDR3, the DNA is TGTGCCTGGAGTGGGGCACACCGTAATTCACCCCTCCACTTT.